Given below is one TCR beta chain in context. Its antigen is not identified. The entry originates in a study of cytomegalovirus exposure and HLA in healthy donors. Notes on the study in general: According to the study, 160 or so TCR beta chains were cytomegalovirus-associated.

It was the approximately 110-subject validation cohort, separate from the approximately 690-subject first cohort, to which the donors belonged. This table comes from immunoSEQ multiplex PCR, and its TCRdb copy is limited to in-frame clones, with some not included. The table shows roughly 150,000 clones, with 95% to 96% occurring only once. The clonotype comes from a woman under 30 in good health and CMV-seronegative. Sequenced material: PBMCs.

The CDR3 is CASSLRGWTGELFF. CDR3 nucleotides: TGTGCCAGCAGCCTCAGGGGGTGGACCGGGGAGCTGTTTTTT. The genes are TRBV5-4 and TRBJ2-2, with 7 bases lining up with TRBD1. V lost 4 bases and J lost 5; bases outside the gene matches: 5. The length of the CDR3 is 14 residues. Germline lookup yields CDR1 SGHNT and CDR2 YYREEE (reference sequence).